The next 30 T cell receptor beta chains were all read from a single sample in a study of T cell responses to AZD1222 COVID-19 vaccine. The method was immunoSEQ multiplex PCR; TCRdb's version includes in-frame clones alone and lacks a portion of them. This sample carries around 130,000 clones, 85% to 95% of them seen once, and the ten largest clones take more than 0.7%. The sample in question was peripheral blood, obtained on day 0 of AZD1222 vaccination. These receptors were taken from an adult in good health.

This clone turned up a few times. This sequence joins TRBV10-3 and TRBJ2-2; the match to TRBD1 covers 8 bases. The CDR3 spans 16 residues. The J segment lost 0 bases and the V segment lost 4 bases, leaving 4 bases of the junction unmatched. Per the germline V gene, CDR1 is ENHRY and CDR2 is SYGVKD. CDR3 DNA sequence: TGTGCCATCAGTGCCACAGGGGGTCCGAACACCGGGGAGCTGTTTTTT. Its protein is CAISATGGPNTGELFF.

Worth noting for this clone: An end of the junction does not agree with germline; a read error may underlie this. CDR3 sequence: CASSEGVGSYEQYF. The CDR3 region has the DNA TGTGCCAGCAGCGAAGGGGTGGGGTCCTACGAGCAGTACTTC. The chain links TRBV6-1 to TRBJ2-7; D perhaps matches TRBD1 (5 bases). The length of the CDR3 is 14 residues. Per the germline V gene, CDR1 is MNHNS and CDR2 is SASEGT.

CDR3 sequence (DNA): TGTGCCAGCAGTTTTGGCCGGGGGACTGAAGCTTTCTTT. Translated, it gives CASSFGRGTEAFF. The chain recombines TRBV27 with TRBJ1-1, with D tentatively TRBD1 (5 bases). The germline V gene encodes CDR1 MNHEY and CDR2 SMNVEV (reference sequence). V was shortened by 3 bases and J by 5 bases, with 10 bases between the two germline ends. This CDR3 has 13 amino acids.

The chain couples TRBV10-3 to TRBJ2-7; 9 nucleotides line up with TRBD1. The CDR3 spans 15 residues. With V trimmed by 3 bases and J by 2 bases, 5 bases remained unmatched. CDR1 and CDR2 (germline): ENHRY, SYGVKD. As DNA, the CDR3 is TGTGCCATCAGTGATTCCGGGACAGGGACCTACGAGCAGTACTTC. Encoded protein: CAISDSGTGTYEQYF.

J is TRBJ2-1 and V is TRBV19; perhaps TRBD2 as D (7 bases). The CDR3 consists of 16 residues. V was shortened by 3 bases and J by 4 bases, with 16 bases between the two germline ends. Germline V gene data show CDR1 as LNHDA and CDR2 as SQIVND (reference sequence). Here the CDR3 DNA reads TGTGCCAGTAGTATCAGGGCGAGGGGGGGTTACAATGAGCAGTTCTTC. It is translated as CASSIRARGGYNEQFF.

The V gene is TRBV12-5, the J gene TRBJ2-1, with unresolved D. The germline V and J ends were trimmed by 4 bases and 0 bases, with 22 bases remaining between them. CDR3 length equals 19 residues. Germline CDR1 and CDR2: LGHNT and FRNRAP. The CDR3 spells CASGSPLTSPRSSYNEQFF. DNA of the CDR3: TGTGCTAGTGGTTCTCCCCTTACCTCGCCCCGTAGCTCCTACAATGAGCAGTTCTTC.

The genes are TRBV7-3 and TRBJ2-2, with TRBD2 matching over 8 bases. Germline V gives CDR1 SGHTA, CDR2 FQGTGA. CDR3 size: 16 residues. V trimming: 1 base; J trimming: 1 base; junction bases outside the gene matches: 2. The CDR3 coding sequence is TGTGCCAGCAGCTTAATAAGCGGGGGGAACACCGGGGAGCTGTTTTTT. Its translation is CASSLISGGNTGELFF.

The J gene is TRBJ1-1, the V gene TRBV19; the D is unclear. Per germline, CDR1 LNHDA and CDR2 SQIVND (reference sequence). The length of the CDR3 is 15 residues. V dropped 6 bases and J dropped 3 bases, with 17 bases sitting between them. The CDR3: CASRDDFGKDTEAFF. The CDR3 bases are TGTGCCAGTAGAGATGATTTCGGTAAGGACACTGAAGCTTTCTTT.

This clone occurred once. V usage is TRBV4-1 and J usage is TRBJ2-5; tentative D call: TRBD2 (5 bases). The CDR3 has 14 amino acids. Germline V CDR1 and CDR2: MGHRA, YSYEKL. V was cut by 3 bases and J by 3 bases, with 11 bases left in between. CDR3 sequence reads: CASSQGALEETQYF. Written as DNA, the CDR3 is TGCGCCAGCAGCCAGGGAGCTTTAGAAGAGACCCAGTACTTC.

The chain links TRBV9 to TRBJ1-2; D not resolved. This CDR3 comprises 13 residues. From germline, CDR1 is SGDLS and CDR2 YYNGEE. V was cut by 4 bases and J by 3 bases, with 10 bases left in between. CDR3 nucleotides: TGTGCCAGCAGCCCCGCGGGCGACTATGGCTACACCTTC. This translates into CASSPAGDYGYTF.

The chain combines TRBV15 with TRBJ2-5; a possible D gene is TRBD1 (5 bases). CDR1 is LNHNV and CDR2 is YYDKDF in the germline V gene (reference sequence). The CDR3 is 13 residues long. Deletions cut 4 bases from V and 5 bases from J, with 11 bases between. Written as DNA, the CDR3 is TGTGCCACCAGCACCAGGGTGTTGGAGACCCAGTACTTC. The encoded protein is CATSTRVLETQYF.

V and J are TRBV6-5 and TRBJ1-5, with D unresolved. The CDR3 covers 13 residues. Trimming took 6 bases from V and 5 from J, leaving 11 bases between them. In germline, CDR1 is MNHEY, CDR2 SVGAGI. The DNA of the CDR3 is TGTGCCAGCAGGGCGGGCCGCTATCAGCCCCAGCATTTT. It yields the protein CASRAGRYQPQHF.

The V call is TRBV6-1, the J call TRBJ1-2; 10 bases align to TRBD1. Looked up from germline, CDR1 is MNHNS and CDR2 is SASEGT. J was trimmed by 2 bases and V by 2 bases; bases with no gene match: 2. The CDR3 totals 15 residues. The DNA of the CDR3 is TGTGCCAGCAGTGAATGGGGACAGGGGAACTATGGCTACACCTTC. Encoded protein: CASSEWGQGNYGYTF.

The chain is built from TRBV30 and TRBJ1-2; TRBD1 matches 9 bases. The V gene's germline CDR1 is GTSNPN and CDR2 SVGIG (reference sequence). V dropped 0 bases and J dropped 5; count of bases not matched to a gene: 10. This CDR3 region has 16 residues. In DNA form, the CDR3 reads TGTGCCTGGAGTGTACTTCCACAGGGGGCAGGGTATGGCTACACCTTC. Its translation is CAWSVLPQGAGYGYTF.

This chain uses TRBV2 with TRBJ1-2; 7 bases are a match to TRBD1. Germline V gene data show CDR1 as SNHLY and CDR2 as FYNNEI. The CDR3 has 11 amino acids. DNA for the CDR3: TGTGCTTTAGGACAGGTCTATGGCTACACCTTC. Residues: CALGQVYGYTF.

The chain couples TRBV7-9 to TRBJ2-1, with 7 positions matching TRBD2. V trimming: 2 bases; J trimming: 16 bases; junction bases outside the gene matches: 8. There are 12 residues in the CDR3. Germline CDR1 and CDR2: SEHNR and FQNEAQ (reference sequence). The CDR3 sequence: CASSLLADVPFF. CDR3 nucleotide sequence: TGTGCCAGCAGCTTACTAGCGGACGTACCTTTCTTC.

The rearrangement links TRBV2 to TRBJ2-2, with D perhaps matching TRBD2 (7 bases). V lost 2 bases and J 7 bases, leaving 14 bases between the germline ends. Germline loops: CDR1 SNHLY, CDR2 FYNNEI. This CDR3 is 15 amino acids long. The DNA for the CDR3 is TGTGCCAGCAGTGAAAGCCCGGGGGGCGGCGGGGAGCTGTTTTTT. Protein: CASSESPGGGGELFF.

The chain uses TRBV29-1 and TRBJ1-1, with 7 positions matching TRBD1. The V gene end was trimmed by 6 bases and the J gene end by 0 bases; junction bases not matched to a gene: 4. Germline V CDR1 and CDR2: SQVTM, ANQGSEA. CDR3 length equals 13 residues. CDR3 DNA sequence: TGCAGCGTGTGGACAGGTCTGAACACTGAAGCTTTCTTT. Protein sequence: CSVWTGLNTEAFF.

V is TRBV10-3 and J is TRBJ1-2; D not certain. Trimming left V 3 bases short and J 2 bases short, with 4 bases between. Germline V gives CDR1 ENHRY, CDR2 SYGVKD. This CDR3 is 12 amino acids long. The CDR3 sequence is CAISDQNYGYTF. CDR3 sequence (DNA): TGTGCCATCAGTGACCAGAACTATGGCTACACCTTC.

The chain couples TRBV11-2 to TRBJ2-1; 10 positions agree with TRBD1. Per the germline V gene, CDR1 is SGHAT and CDR2 is FQNNGV. With V trimmed by 5 bases and J by 7 bases, 8 bases remained unmatched. There are 15 residues in the CDR3. The CDR3 nucleotides are TGTGCCAGCAGCGTGGGACAGGGGAGATCAAATGAGCAGTTCTTC. Amino acids: CASSVGQGRSNEQFF.

The chain links TRBV10-3 to TRBJ2-5; 10 bases match TRBD2. J lost 3 bases, V lost 10 bases, and 5 bases had no gene match. The CDR3 sequence is 13 residues long. Looked up from germline, CDR1 is ENHRY and CDR2 is SYGVKD. CDR3 sequence: CATKLAGKETQYF. CDR3 coding DNA: TGTGCCACCAAACTAGCGGGGAAAGAGACCCAGTACTTC.

CDR3 in DNA: TGTGCCAGCAGTTACTCGGTTCAGAGAACTCGGGAGACCCAGTACTTC. Protein: CASSYSVQRTRETQYF. This chain links TRBV6-6 with TRBJ2-5; D is undetermined. Germline values: CDR1 MNHNY, CDR2 SVGAGI (reference sequence). The V end lost 0 bases, the J end lost 5 bases, and 16 bases lay between the germline ends. The CDR3 totals 16 residues.

The gene calls are TRBV5-4 and TRBJ1-1; 8 nucleotides match TRBD1. Germline CDR1 and CDR2: SGHNT and YYREEE (reference sequence). This CDR3 region has 14 residues. V lost 7 bases to trimming and J lost 5 bases; unmatched junction nucleotides: 10. The CDR3 loop reads CASGRTGGGTEAFF. DNA of the CDR3: TGTGCCAGCGGCAGAACAGGGGGAGGTACTGAAGCTTTCTTT.

The chain couples TRBV7-2 to TRBJ1-5, with 10 bases that match TRBD1. CDR1 and CDR2 (germline): SGHTA, FQGNSA. CDR3 length: 15 amino acids. The junction had 7 bases not matched to a gene; V was cut back by 5 bases and J by 6 bases. Here the CDR3 DNA reads TGTGCCAGCAGCCCGAGACAGGGGGCTGGTCAGCCCCAGCATTTT. It is translated as CASSPRQGAGQPQHF.

This clone has more than one count but fewer than ten. The rearrangement uses TRBV5-1 and TRBJ1-3; 8 nucleotides agree with TRBD1. Germline-derived CDR1 and CDR2 are SGHRS and YFSETQ. The J segment lost 14 bases and the V segment lost 3 bases, leaving 7 bases of the junction unmatched. This CDR3 is 12 amino acids long. The CDR3 spells CASSSNQGALYF. CDR3 nucleotide sequence: TGCGCCAGCAGCTCCAATCAGGGGGCGCTATATTTT.

The chain employs TRBV5-1 and TRBJ1-4; 10 nucleotides line up with TRBD1. In germline, CDR1 is SGHRS, CDR2 YFSETQ. V dropped 3 bases and J dropped 5; count of bases not matched to a gene: 4. The CDR3 consists of 15 residues. The CDR3 coding sequence is TGCGCCAGCAGCTCCGCGGGACAGGGGAATGAAAAACTGTTTTTT. Its protein product is CASSSAGQGNEKLFF.

The chain carries TRBV18 and TRBJ2-6; D might be TRBD2 (6 bases). With 3 bases removed from V and 4 bases from J, the gap between germline ends came to 10 bases. Germline V CDR1 and CDR2: KGHSH, LQKENI. There are 15 residues in the CDR3. The CDR3 DNA follows: TGTGCCAGCTCACCTGGGGGGAACGGGGCCAACGTCCTGACTTTC. This gives the protein CASSPGGNGANVLTF.

CDR3 sequence (DNA): TGCGCCAGCAGCCAGCTAGCGGGGCTCCTGACTTTCTACGAGCAGTACTTC. Protein product: CASSQLAGLLTFYEQYF. The V gene is TRBV4-1, the J gene TRBJ2-7; 9 bases fit TRBD2. Losses at the gene ends were 3 bases for V and 3 bases for J; bases not matched to a gene: 12. This CDR3 is 17 amino acids long. In germline, CDR1 is MGHRA, CDR2 YSYEKL.

With regard to this clone: Other DNA sequences in the same sample also yield this CDR3. The chain carries TRBV30 and TRBJ1-5; no clear D. The CDR3 has 14 residues. The germline gives CDR1 GTSNPN, CDR2 SVGIG (reference sequence). V lost 3 bases to trimming and J lost 0 bases, with 9 bases between them. Here the CDR3 DNA reads TGTGCCTGGAGCCCAGTGAGTAGCAATCAGCCCCAGCATTTT. It translates to CAWSPVSSNQPQHF.

J is TRBJ1-5 and V is TRBV27; D is undetermined. V shed 4 bases and J shed 2 bases, with 9 bases lying between them. Germline V gene lookup returns CDR1 MNHEY and CDR2 SMNVEV (reference sequence). This CDR3 is 14 amino acids long. The CDR3 is CASSWGGGNQPQHF. CDR3 nucleotides: TGTGCCAGCAGTTGGGGAGGAGGCAATCAGCCCCAGCATTTT.